The 18 T cell receptor beta chains presented below share a single source sample, sequenced in a study of cytomegalovirus exposure and HLA in healthy donors. TCRdb's copy holds only in-frame clones and misses some; the assay was immunoSEQ multiplex PCR. The profile covers 150,000 to 180,000 clones, with around 83% appearing a single time and about 1.9% taken by the ten largest. Sequences were obtained from PBMCs. Receptor source: a human donor in good health.

A single count supports this clone. The chain joins TRBV4-1 to TRBJ2-1; 8 bases agree with TRBD1. Germline assignment: CDR1 MGHRA and CDR2 YSYEKL. The length of the CDR3 is 15 residues. The J segment lost 7 bases and the V segment lost 0 bases, leaving 5 bases of the junction unmatched. The CDR3 DNA sequence: TGCGCCAGCAGCCAAGATGATGGGACAGGTAATGAGCAGTTCTTC. This translates into CASSQDDGTGNEQFF.

The chain couples TRBV7-8 to TRBJ1-2, with D perhaps matching TRBD1 (5 bases). CDR3 length: 12 amino acids. Germline assignment: CDR1 SGHVS and CDR2 FQNEAQ. Trimming cost V 4 bases and J 7 bases, with 10 bases left between them. This CDR3 is CASSSRQGGYTF. The CDR3 region has the DNA TGTGCCAGCAGCTCTAGGCAGGGTGGCTACACCTTC.

There are a few counts of this clone. The chain couples TRBV28 to TRBJ2-2; D may be TRBD1 (5 bases). The germline V and J ends were trimmed by 8 bases and 3 bases, with 16 bases remaining between them. Germline V CDR1 and CDR2: MDHEN, SYDVKM. There are 15 residues in the CDR3. CDR3 nucleotides: TGTGCCAGCCAATTTCAGGGCGTGGACACCGGGGAGCTGTTTTTT. Protein: CASQFQGVDTGELFF.

The CDR3 is CASTYRGFTEAFF. The DNA for the CDR3 is TGTGCCAGTACTTACAGGGGGTTCACTGAAGCTTTCTTT. The chain employs TRBV19 and TRBJ1-1; 8 bases agree with TRBD1. Germline-derived CDR1 and CDR2 are LNHDA and SQIVND (reference sequence). Germline trimming cut 7 bases from V and 4 bases from J; bases unmatched to any gene: 5. CDR3 size: 13 residues.

J is TRBJ2-1 and V is TRBV5-3, with D possibly being TRBD1 (5 bases). TRBV5-3 qualifies as an ORF whose function is uncertain. The CDR3 runs 17 residues. Trimming shortened V by 4 bases and J by 4 bases, and 21 bases separated the two germline ends. CDR3 region: CARSLPAETDHYNEQFF. In DNA form, the CDR3 reads TGTGCCAGAAGCCTACCAGCCGAGACAGATCATTACAATGAGCAGTTCTTC.

The V gene is TRBV5-1, the J gene TRBJ2-3, with TRBD2 as a possible D gene (7 bases). Germline V lookup: CDR1 SGHRS, CDR2 YFSETQ. The V end lost 4 bases, the J end lost 1 base, and 16 bases lay between the germline ends. The CDR3 contains 16 residues. DNA of the CDR3: TGCGCCAGCAGCCCCTGGGGGGGGGCTCGCACAGATACGCAGTATTTT. It yields the protein CASSPWGGARTDTQYF.

This chain links TRBV9 with TRBJ1-1; D ambiguous. The V gene's germline CDR1 is SGDLS and CDR2 YYNGEE. V dropped 1 base and J dropped 2 bases, with 6 bases sitting between them. The CDR3 is 13 residues long. CDR3 region: CASSVQVNTEAFF. The DNA for the CDR3 is TGTGCCAGCAGCGTACAGGTAAACACTGAAGCTTTCTTT.

This rearrangement joins TRBV28 to TRBJ1-1; tentatively, D is TRBD1 (6 bases). Trimming cost V 7 bases and J 4 bases, with 13 bases left between them. The CDR3 contains 13 residues. Germline CDR1 is MDHEN and CDR2 is SYDVKM. The CDR3 sequence is CASTLGAPTEAFF. In nucleotides, the CDR3 is TGTGCCAGCACATTGGGGGCGCCCACTGAAGCTTTCTTT.

The chain recombines TRBV28 with TRBJ1-5, with D uncertain. Germline CDR1 reads MDHEN; CDR2 reads SYDVKM. The CDR3 sequence is 16 residues long. Trimming took 6 bases from V and 0 from J, leaving 15 bases between them. The CDR3 sequence: CASSYPSAGSNQPQHF. CDR3 coding DNA: TGTGCCAGCAGCTATCCATCGGCAGGTAGCAATCAGCCCCAGCATTTT. Based on the CDR3 plus reference TRBV28 and TRBJ1-5, the full variable domain is DVKVTQSSRYLVKRTGEKVFLECVQDMDHENMFWYRQDPGLGLRLIYFSYDVKMKEKGDIPEGYSVSREKKERFSLILESASTNQTSMYLCASSYPSAGSNQPQHFGDGTRLSIL.

J is TRBJ2-2 and V is TRBV4-1; tentatively, D is TRBD1 (5 bases). The CDR3 spans 14 residues. Germline V gene sequence: CDR1 MGHRA, CDR2 YSYEKL. Deletions cut 4 bases from V and 3 bases from J, with 9 bases between. The CDR3 loop is CASSPGLHTGELFF. DNA of the CDR3: TGCGCCAGCAGCCCAGGGCTTCACACCGGGGAGCTGTTTTTT.

This clone was observed once. The rearrangement joins TRBV5-4 to TRBJ2-7, with 8 bases fitting TRBD2. Losses at the gene ends were 1 base for V and 7 bases for J; bases not matched to a gene: 7. The CDR3 runs 14 residues. Germline CDR1 is SGHNT and CDR2 is YYREEE (reference sequence). The CDR3 reads CASSLMSGGGEQYF. In nucleotides, the CDR3 is TGTGCCAGCAGCTTGATGTCGGGGGGGGGTGAGCAGTACTTC.

The V and J genes are TRBV11-2 and TRBJ1-2; 12 bases fit TRBD1. Unmatched junction bases numbered 14, after V lost 1 base and J lost 8 bases. This CDR3 is built from 18 residues. The germline V gene has CDR1 SGHAT and CDR2 FQNNGV. DNA for the CDR3: TGTGCCAGCAGCTTAGGCGGACCCGGGGACAGGGGGCGCAAAGGCTACACCTTC. Residues: CASSLGGPGDRGRKGYTF.

The V gene is TRBV30, the J gene TRBJ2-5, with D unresolved. The ends were cut back, 4 bases at V and 5 bases at J, with 11 bases in the middle. Looked up from germline, CDR1 is GTSNPN and CDR2 is SVGIG (reference sequence). CDR3 length: 12 amino acids. This chain's CDR3 is CAWKRALETQYF. DNA of the CDR3: TGTGCCTGGAAAAGAGCTTTGGAGACCCAGTACTTC.

The genes are TRBV10-3 and TRBJ1-4, with D hard to call. Trimming stripped 3 bases from V and 8 bases from J, with 7 bases between. The CDR3 is 12 residues long. Germline V lookup: CDR1 ENHRY, CDR2 SYGVKD. The CDR3 DNA sequence: TGTGCCATCAGTGATGGAGGGGAAAAACTGTTTTTT. Translated, it gives CAISDGGEKLFF.

V usage is TRBV11-2 and J usage is TRBJ1-2; D not certain. The CDR3 is 15 amino acids. Per the germline V gene, CDR1 is SGHAT and CDR2 is FQNNGV. V dropped 2 bases and J dropped 4 bases, with 14 bases sitting between them. This CDR3 reads CASSLTTGARYGYTF. CDR3 coding DNA: TGTGCCAGCAGCTTAACGACGGGAGCGCGCTATGGCTACACCTTC.

The chain recombines TRBV19 with TRBJ1-5; 7 positions agree with TRBD1. The length of the CDR3 is 21 residues. With V trimmed by 3 bases and J by 6 bases, 26 bases remained unmatched. The germline CDR1 and CDR2 sequences are LNHDA and SQIVND (reference sequence). The chain's CDR3 is CASSMQAKGARENTRGQPQHF. Here the CDR3 DNA reads TGTGCCAGTAGTATGCAGGCTAAGGGGGCACGCGAAAATACTCGGGGTCAGCCCCAGCATTTT.

This clone was seen repeatedly, ten times or more. This rearrangement joins TRBV19 to TRBJ1-5, with D unresolved. The V and J ends lost 5 bases and 6 bases respectively, with 11 bases between them. The germline V gene encodes CDR1 LNHDA and CDR2 SQIVND (reference sequence). The CDR3 extends over 13 amino acids. For the CDR3, the DNA is TGTGCCAGTAGTGCTTGGGAGGGTCAGCCCCAGCATTTT. Protein: CASSAWEGQPQHF.

This clone appeared a few times. The chain has TRBV11-2 and TRBJ1-5, with D maybe TRBD1 (5 bases). Trimming pared 2 bases from V and 7 bases from J, leaving 12 bases between. This CDR3 spans 14 amino acids. Germline V gene data show CDR1 as SGHAT and CDR2 as FQNNGV. In DNA form, the CDR3 reads TGTGCCAGCAGCTTAAGGGGCTCTCAGCAGCCCCAGCATTTT. Amino acids: CASSLRGSQQPQHF.